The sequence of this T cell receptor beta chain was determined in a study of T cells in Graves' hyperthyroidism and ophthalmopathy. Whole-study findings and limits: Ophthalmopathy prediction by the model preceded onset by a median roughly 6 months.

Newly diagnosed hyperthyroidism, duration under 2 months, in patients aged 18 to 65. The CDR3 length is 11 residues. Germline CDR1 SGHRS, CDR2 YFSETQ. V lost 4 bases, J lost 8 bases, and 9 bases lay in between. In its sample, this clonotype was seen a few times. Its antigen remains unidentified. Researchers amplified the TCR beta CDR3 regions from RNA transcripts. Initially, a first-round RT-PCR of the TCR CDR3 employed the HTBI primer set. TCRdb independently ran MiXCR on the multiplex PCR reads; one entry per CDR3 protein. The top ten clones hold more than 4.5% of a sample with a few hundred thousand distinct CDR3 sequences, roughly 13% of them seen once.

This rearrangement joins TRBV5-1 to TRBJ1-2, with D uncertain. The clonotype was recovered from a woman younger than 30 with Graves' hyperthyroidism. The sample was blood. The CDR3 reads CASSPGWGYTF. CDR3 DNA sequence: TGCGCCAGCAGCCCCGGCTGGGGCTACACCTTC.